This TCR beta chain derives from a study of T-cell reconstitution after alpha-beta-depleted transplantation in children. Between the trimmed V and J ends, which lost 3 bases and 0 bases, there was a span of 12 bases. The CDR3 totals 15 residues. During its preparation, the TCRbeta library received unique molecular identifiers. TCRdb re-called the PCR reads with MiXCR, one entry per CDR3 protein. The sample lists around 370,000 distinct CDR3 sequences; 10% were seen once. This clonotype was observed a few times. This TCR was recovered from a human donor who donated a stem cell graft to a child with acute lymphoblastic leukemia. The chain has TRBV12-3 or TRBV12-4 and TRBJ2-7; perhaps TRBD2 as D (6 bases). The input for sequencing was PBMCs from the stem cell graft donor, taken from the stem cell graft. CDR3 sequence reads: CASSLVGRGSYEQYF. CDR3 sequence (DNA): TGTGCCAGCAGTTTGGTCGGGAGAGGCTCCTACGAGCAGTACTTC.